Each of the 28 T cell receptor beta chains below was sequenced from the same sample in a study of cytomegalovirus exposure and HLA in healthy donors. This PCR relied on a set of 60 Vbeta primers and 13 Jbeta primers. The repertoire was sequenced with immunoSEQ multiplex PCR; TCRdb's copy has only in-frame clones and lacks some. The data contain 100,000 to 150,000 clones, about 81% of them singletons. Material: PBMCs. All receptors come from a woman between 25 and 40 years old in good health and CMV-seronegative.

The CDR3, as DNA: TGCGCCAGCAGCCCGGGACAGGTAAATTCACCCCTCCACTTT. Translating gives CASSPGQVNSPLHF. This chain connects TRBV4-1 to TRBJ1-6; 8 bases are a match to TRBD1. V trimming: 4 bases; J trimming: 7 bases; junction bases outside the gene matches: 3. The CDR3 spans 14 residues. Per the germline V gene, CDR1 is MGHRA and CDR2 is YSYEKL.

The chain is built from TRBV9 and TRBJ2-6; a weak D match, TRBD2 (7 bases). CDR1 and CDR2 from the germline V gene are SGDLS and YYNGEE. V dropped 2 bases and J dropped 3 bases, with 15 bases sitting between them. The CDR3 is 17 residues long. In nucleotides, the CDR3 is TGTGCCAGCAGCGTCCTACCGGGGGGCTTTGGGGCCAACGTCCTGACTTTC. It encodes CASSVLPGGFGANVLTF.

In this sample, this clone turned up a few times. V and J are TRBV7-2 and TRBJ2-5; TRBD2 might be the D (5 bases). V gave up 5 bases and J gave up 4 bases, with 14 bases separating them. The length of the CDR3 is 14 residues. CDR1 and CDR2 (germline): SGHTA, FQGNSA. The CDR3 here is CASSAGPLSETQYF. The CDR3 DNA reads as TGTGCCAGCAGCGCGGGCCCGCTCTCAGAGACCCAGTACTTC.

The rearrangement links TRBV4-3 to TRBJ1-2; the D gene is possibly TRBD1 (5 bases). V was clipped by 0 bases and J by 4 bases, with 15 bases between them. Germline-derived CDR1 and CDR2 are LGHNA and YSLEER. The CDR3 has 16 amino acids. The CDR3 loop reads CASSQDLGGFGYGYTF. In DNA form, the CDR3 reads TGCGCCAGCAGCCAAGACCTGGGGGGTTTCGGCTATGGCTACACCTTC.

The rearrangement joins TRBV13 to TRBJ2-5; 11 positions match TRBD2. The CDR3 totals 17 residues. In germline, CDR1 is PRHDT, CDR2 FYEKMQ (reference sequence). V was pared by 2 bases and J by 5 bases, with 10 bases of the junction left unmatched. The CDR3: CASSLSVTSGVSETQYF. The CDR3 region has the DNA TGTGCCAGCAGCTTATCAGTGACTAGCGGGGTCTCGGAGACCCAGTACTTC.

CDR3 protein: CASSHYLTDEQYF. In DNA, the CDR3 is TGCGCCAGCAGCCATTACTTAACAGACGAGCAGTACTTC. The chain employs TRBV4-1 and TRBJ2-7; D uncertain. Germline CDR1 MGHRA, CDR2 YSYEKL. V lost 3 bases to trimming and J lost 5 bases, with 11 bases between them. CDR3 length equals 13 residues.

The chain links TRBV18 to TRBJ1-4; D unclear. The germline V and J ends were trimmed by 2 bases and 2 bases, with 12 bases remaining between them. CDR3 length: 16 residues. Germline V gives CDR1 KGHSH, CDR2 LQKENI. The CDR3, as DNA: TGTGCCAGCTCACCAAGGAACCGGGGTACTAATGAAAAACTGTTTTTT. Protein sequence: CASSPRNRGTNEKLFF.

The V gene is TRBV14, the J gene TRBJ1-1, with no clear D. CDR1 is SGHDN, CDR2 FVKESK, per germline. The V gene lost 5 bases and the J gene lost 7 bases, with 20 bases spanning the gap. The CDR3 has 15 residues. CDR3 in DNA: TGTGCCAGCAGCTTCAAATCCCTGAGGCAAAGTGAAGCTTTCTTT. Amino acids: CASSFKSLRQSEAFF.

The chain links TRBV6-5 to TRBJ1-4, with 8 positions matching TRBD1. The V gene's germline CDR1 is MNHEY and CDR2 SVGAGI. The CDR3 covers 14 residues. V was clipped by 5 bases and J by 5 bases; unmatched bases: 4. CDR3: CASSVDRGNEKLFF. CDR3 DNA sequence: TGTGCCAGCAGTGTAGACAGGGGAAATGAAAAACTGTTTTTT.

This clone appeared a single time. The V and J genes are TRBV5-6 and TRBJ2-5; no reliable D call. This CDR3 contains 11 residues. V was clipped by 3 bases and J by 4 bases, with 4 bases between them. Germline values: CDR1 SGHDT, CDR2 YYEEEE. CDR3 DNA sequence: TGTGCCAGCAGCTCCAGAGAGACCCAGTACTTC. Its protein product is CASSSRETQYF.

CDR3 in amino acids: CASSLTGLSYEQYF. The DNA of the CDR3 is TGTGCCAGCAGCTTGACCGGGTTATCCTACGAGCAGTACTTC. The chain employs TRBV5-6 and TRBJ2-7; D is unresolved. V gave up 1 base and J gave up 1 base, with 9 bases separating them. The CDR3 covers 14 residues. CDR1 and CDR2 from the germline V gene are SGHDT and YYEEEE.

Written as DNA, the CDR3 is TGTGCCAGCAGCTTGGCAAGGGGCACAACCTACGAGCAGTACTTC. Amino acid sequence: CASSLARGTTYEQYF. The rearrangement uses TRBV5-5 and TRBJ2-7; maybe TRBD1 (5 bases). V shed 0 bases and J shed 2 bases, with 12 bases lying between them. Germline CDR1 SGHKS, CDR2 YYEKEE (reference sequence). The CDR3 spans 15 residues.

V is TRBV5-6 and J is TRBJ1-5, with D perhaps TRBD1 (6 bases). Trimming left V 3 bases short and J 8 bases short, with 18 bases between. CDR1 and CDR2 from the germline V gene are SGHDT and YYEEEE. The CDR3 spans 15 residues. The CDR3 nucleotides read TGTGCCAGCAGCTCCATCGACAGGCCTCAGGAGCCCCAGCATTTT. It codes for CASSSIDRPQEPQHF.

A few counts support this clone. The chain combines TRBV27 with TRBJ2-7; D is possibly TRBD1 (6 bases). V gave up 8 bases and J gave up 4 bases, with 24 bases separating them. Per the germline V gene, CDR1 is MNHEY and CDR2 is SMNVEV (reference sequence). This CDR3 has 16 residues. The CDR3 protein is CASHDTGDTTTYEQYF. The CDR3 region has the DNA TGTGCCAGCCACGACACCGGGGACACCACCACTTACGAGCAGTACTTC.

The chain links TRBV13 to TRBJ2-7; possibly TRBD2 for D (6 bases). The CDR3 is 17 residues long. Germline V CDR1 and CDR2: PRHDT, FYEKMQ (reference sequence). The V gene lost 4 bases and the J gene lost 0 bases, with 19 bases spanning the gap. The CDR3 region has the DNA TGTGCCAGCAGCTCACGTGCGGGGATCCTTAACTCCTACGAGCAGTACTTC. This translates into CASSSRAGILNSYEQYF.

The DNA for the CDR3 is TGTGCCAGCAGCCAAGGGGGGGTCCGGGTCCACGAGCAGTACTTC. Protein product: CASSQGGVRVHEQYF. J is TRBJ2-7 and V is TRBV14, with D perhaps matching TRBD2 (6 bases). The CDR3 spans 15 residues. V lost 1 base and J lost 5, with 15 bases in between. CDR1 SGHDN and CDR2 FVKESK come from the germline V gene.

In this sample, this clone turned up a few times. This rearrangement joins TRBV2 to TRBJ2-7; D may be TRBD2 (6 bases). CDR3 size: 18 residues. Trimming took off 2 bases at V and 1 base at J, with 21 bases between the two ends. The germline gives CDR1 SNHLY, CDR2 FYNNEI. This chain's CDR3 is CASSERVLRRGPSYEQYF. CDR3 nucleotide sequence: TGTGCCAGCAGTGAAAGGGTGTTGCGGCGGGGCCCTTCCTACGAGCAGTACTTC.

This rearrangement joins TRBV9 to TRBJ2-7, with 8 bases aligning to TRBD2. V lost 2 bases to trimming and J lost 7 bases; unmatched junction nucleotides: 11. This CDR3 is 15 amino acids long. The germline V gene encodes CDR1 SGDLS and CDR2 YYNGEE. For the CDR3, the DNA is TGTGCCAGCAGCGTGACCGGGACTAGTCAGGGTGAGCAGTACTTC. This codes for CASSVTGTSQGEQYF.

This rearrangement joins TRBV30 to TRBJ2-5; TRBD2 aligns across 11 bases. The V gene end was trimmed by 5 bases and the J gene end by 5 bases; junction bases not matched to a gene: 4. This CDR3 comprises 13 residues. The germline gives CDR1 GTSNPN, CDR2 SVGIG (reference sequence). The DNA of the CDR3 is TGTGCCTGGGTAGTAGCGGGGGGGGAGACCCAGTACTTC. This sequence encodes CAWVVAGGETQYF.

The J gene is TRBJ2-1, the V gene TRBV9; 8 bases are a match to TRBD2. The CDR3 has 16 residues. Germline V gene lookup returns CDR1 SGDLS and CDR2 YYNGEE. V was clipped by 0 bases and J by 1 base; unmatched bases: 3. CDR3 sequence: CASSVEGGGSYNEQFF. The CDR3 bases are TGTGCCAGCAGCGTAGAGGGCGGGGGGTCCTACAATGAGCAGTTCTTC. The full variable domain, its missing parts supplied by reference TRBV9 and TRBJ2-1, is DSGVTQTPKHLITATGQRVTLRCSPRSGDLSVYWYQQSLDQGLQFLIQYYNGEERAKGNILERFSAQQFPDLHSELNLSSLELGDSALYFCASSVEGGGSYNEQFFGPGTRLTVL.

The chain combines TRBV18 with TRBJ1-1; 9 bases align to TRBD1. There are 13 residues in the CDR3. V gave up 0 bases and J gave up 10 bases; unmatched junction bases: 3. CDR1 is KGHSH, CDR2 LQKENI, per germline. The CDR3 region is CASSPPWGQGAFF. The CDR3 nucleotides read TGTGCCAGCTCACCACCGTGGGGACAGGGAGCTTTCTTT.

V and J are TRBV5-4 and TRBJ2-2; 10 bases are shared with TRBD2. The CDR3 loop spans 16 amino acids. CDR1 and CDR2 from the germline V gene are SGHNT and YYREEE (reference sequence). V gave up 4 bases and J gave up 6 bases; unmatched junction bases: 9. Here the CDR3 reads CASSIPAGGPSGELFF. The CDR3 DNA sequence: TGTGCCAGCAGCATACCAGCGGGAGGGCCGTCCGGGGAGCTGTTTTTT. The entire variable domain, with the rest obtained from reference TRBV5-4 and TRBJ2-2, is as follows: ETGVTQSPTHLIKTRGQQVTLRCSSQSGHNTVSWYQQALGQGPQFIFQYYREEENGRGNFPPRFSGLQFPNYSSELNVNALELDDSALYLCASSIPAGGPSGELFFGEGSRLTVL.

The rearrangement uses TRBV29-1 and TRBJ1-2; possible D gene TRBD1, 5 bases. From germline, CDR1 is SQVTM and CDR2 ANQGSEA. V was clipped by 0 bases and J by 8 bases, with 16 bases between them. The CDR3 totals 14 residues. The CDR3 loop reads CSVEEHTGRLGYTF. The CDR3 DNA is TGCAGCGTTGAAGAACACACAGGCCGCTTAGGCTACACCTTC.

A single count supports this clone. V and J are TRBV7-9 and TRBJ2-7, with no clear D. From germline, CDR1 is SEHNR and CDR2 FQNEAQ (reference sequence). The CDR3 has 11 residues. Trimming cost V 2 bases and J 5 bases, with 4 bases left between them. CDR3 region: CASSLTDEQYF. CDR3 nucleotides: TGTGCCAGCAGCTTAACGGACGAGCAGTACTTC.

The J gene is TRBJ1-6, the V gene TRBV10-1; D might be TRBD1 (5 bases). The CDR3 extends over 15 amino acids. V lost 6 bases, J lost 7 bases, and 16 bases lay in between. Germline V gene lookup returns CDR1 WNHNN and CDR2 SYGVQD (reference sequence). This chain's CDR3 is CASRDTSIPNSPLHF. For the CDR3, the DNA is TGCGCCAGCAGGGACACGTCCATTCCAAATTCACCCCTCCACTTT.

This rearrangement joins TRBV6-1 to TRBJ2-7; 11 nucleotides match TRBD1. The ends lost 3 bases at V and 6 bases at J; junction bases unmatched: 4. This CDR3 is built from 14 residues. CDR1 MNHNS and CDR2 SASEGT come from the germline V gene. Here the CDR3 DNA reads TGTGCCAGCAGTGAGGACAGGGGGCTTCGCGAGCAGTACTTC. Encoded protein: CASSEDRGLREQYF.

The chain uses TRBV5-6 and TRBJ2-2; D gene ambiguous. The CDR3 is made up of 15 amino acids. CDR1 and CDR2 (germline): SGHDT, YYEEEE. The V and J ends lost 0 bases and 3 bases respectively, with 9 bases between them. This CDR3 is CASSLEVADTGELFF. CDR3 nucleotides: TGTGCCAGCAGCTTGGAAGTGGCCGACACCGGGGAGCTGTTTTTT.

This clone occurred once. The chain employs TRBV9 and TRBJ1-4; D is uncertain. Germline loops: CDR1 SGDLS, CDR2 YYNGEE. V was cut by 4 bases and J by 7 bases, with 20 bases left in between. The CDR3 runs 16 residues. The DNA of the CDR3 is TGTGCCAGCAGCCGATTGGGAGCAGGAGGGTCTGAAAAACTGTTTTTT. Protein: CASSRLGAGGSEKLFF.